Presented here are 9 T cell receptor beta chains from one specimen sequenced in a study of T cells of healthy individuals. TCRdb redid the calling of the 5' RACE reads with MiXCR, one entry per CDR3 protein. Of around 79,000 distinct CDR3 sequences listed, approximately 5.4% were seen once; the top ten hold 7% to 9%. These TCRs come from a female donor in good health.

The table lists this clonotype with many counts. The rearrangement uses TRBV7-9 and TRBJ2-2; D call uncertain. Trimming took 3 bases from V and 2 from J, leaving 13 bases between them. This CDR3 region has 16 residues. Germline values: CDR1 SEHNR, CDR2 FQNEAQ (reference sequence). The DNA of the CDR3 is TGTGCCAGCAGCTTTCGACCCGGCGTCAACACCGGGGAGCTGTTTTTT. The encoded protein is CASSFRPGVNTGELFF.

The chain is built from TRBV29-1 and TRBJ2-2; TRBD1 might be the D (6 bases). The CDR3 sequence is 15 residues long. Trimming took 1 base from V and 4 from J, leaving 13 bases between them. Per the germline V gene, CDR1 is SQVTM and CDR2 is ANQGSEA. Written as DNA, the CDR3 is TGCAGCGTTGAAGGTCCAGGGGTGAGCACCGGGGAGCTGTTTTTT. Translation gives CSVEGPGVSTGELFF.

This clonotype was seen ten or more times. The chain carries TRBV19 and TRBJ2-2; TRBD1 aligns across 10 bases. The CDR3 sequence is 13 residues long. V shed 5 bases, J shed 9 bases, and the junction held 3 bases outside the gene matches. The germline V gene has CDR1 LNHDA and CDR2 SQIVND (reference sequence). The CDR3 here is CASSPTGGRELFF. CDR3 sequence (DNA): TGTGCCAGTAGTCCGACAGGGGGCCGGGAGCTGTTTTTT. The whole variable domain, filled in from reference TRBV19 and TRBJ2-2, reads DGGITQSPKYLFRKEGQNVTLSCEQNLNHDAMYWYRQDPGQGLRLIYYSQIVNDFQKGDIAEGYSVSREKKESFPLTVTSAQKNPTAFYLCASSPTGGRELFFGEGSRLTVL.

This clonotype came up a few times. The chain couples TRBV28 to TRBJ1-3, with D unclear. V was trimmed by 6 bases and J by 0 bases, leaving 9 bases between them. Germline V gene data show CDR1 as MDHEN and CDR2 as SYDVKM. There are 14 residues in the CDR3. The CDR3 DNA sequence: TGTGCCAGCAGCCCTAGAAACTCTGGAAACACCATATATTTT. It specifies CASSPRNSGNTIYF.

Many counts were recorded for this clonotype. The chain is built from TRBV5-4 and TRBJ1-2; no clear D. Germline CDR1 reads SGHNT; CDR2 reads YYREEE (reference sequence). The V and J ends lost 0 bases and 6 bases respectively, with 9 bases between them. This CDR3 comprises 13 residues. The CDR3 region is CASSLAIPNGYTF. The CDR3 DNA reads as TGTGCCAGCAGCTTGGCCATTCCGAATGGCTACACCTTC.

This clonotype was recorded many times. The CDR3 nucleotides are TGTGCCAGCAGTGAAAGGACAGGGGACGAAAAACTGTTTTTT. Amino acids: CASSERTGDEKLFF. The chain is built from TRBV2 and TRBJ1-4; 9 positions agree with TRBD1. The germline V gene encodes CDR1 SNHLY and CDR2 FYNNEI. The CDR3 runs to 14 residues. Trimming took 2 bases from V and 8 from J; bases not matched to a gene: 3.

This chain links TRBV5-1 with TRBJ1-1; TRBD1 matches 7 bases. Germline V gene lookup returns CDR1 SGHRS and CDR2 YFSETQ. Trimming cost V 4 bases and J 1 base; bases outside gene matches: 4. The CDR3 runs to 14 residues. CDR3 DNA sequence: TGCGCCAGCAGCCGAGGACAGGCGAACACTGAAGCTTTCTTT. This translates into CASSRGQANTEAFF.

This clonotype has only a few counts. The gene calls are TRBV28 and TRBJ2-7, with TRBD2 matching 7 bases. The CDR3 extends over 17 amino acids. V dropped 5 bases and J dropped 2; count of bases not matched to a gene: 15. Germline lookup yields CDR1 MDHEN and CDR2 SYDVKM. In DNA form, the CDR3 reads TGTGCCAGCAGTCCCCTATTGGGGAGGGGATGGACCTACGAGCAGTACTTC. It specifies CASSPLLGRGWTYEQYF.

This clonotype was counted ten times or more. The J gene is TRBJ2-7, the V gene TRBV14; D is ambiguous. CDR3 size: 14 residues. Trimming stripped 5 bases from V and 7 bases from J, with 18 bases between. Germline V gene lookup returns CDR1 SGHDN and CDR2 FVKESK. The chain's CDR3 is CASSYHRTEREQYF. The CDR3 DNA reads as TGTGCCAGCAGCTATCACCGTACGGAGAGGGAGCAGTACTTC.